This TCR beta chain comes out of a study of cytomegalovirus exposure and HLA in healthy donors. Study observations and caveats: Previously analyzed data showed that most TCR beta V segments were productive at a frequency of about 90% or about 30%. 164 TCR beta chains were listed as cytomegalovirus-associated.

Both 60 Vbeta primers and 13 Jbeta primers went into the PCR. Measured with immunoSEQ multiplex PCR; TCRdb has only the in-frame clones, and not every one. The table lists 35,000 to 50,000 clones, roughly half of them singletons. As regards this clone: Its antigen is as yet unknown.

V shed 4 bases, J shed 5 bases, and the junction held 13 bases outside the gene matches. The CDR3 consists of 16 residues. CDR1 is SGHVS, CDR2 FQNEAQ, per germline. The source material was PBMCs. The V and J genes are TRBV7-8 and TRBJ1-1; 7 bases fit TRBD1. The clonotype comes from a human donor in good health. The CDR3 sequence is CASSSRDSPLRTEAFF. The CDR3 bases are TGTGCCAGCAGCTCCAGGGACAGCCCCTTGCGGACTGAAGCTTTCTTT.